Listed here are 4 T cell receptor beta chains from one sample, sequenced in a study of T-cell reconstitution after alpha-beta-depleted transplantation in children. Unique molecular identifiers were used to barcode this TCRbeta library. MiXCR, run by TCRdb on the PCR reads, gives a single entry per CDR3 protein. The sample yields a few hundred thousand distinct CDR3 sequences, 20% to 30% seen once. The material was PBMCs, mostly from graft donor cells, obtained 360 days after TCRalphabeta/CD19-depleted stem cell transplant. These receptors were collected from a female patient aged 2 to 10 who had a stem cell transplant for congenital amegakaryocytic thrombocytopenia, so the T cells may come from the graft donor.

This clonotype appeared a few times. The rearrangement joins TRBV7-8 to TRBJ1-5; the match to TRBD1 covers 11 bases. The CDR3 sequence is 13 residues long. V was pared by 5 bases and J by 11 bases, with 5 bases of the junction left unmatched. Germline V gives CDR1 SGHVS, CDR2 FQNEAQ. CDR3 DNA sequence: TGTGCCAGCAGCCGGGACAGGGGGGAGGCCCAGCATTTT. Residues: CASSRDRGEAQHF. Based on the CDR3 plus reference TRBV7-8 and TRBJ1-5, the full variable domain is GAGVSQSPRYKVAKRGQDVALRCDPISGHVSLFWYQQALGQGPEFLTYFQNEAQLDKSGLPSDRFFAERPEGSVSTLKIQRTQQEDSAVYLCASSRDRGEAQHFGDGTRLSIL.

This clonotype was detected ten times or more. The gene calls are TRBV20-1 and TRBJ2-5; 9 bases fit TRBD2. Germline trimming cut 6 bases from V and 7 bases from J; bases unmatched to any gene: 6. The CDR3 has 12 amino acids. The germline CDR1 and CDR2 sequences are DFQATT and SNEGSKA (reference sequence). This CDR3 reads CSASSGVGTQYF. CDR3 in DNA: TGCAGTGCCTCTAGCGGGGTAGGGACCCAGTACTTC.

V usage is TRBV3-1 and J usage is TRBJ2-1; perhaps TRBD1 as D (5 bases). V gave up 0 bases and J gave up 9 bases, with 15 bases separating them. CDR1 is LGHDT and CDR2 is YNNKEL in the germline V gene (reference sequence). The CDR3 totals 15 residues. Here the CDR3 reads CASSQDFRLRGEQFF. As DNA, the CDR3 is TGTGCCAGCAGCCAAGATTTTCGACTTAGGGGTGAGCAGTTCTTC.

This clonotype has only a few counts. The chain has TRBV12-3 or TRBV12-4 and TRBJ2-2, with TRBD2 as a possible D gene (5 bases). The V and J ends lost 6 bases and 7 bases respectively, with 6 bases between them. This CDR3 region has 11 residues. DNA of the CDR3: TGTGCCAGCAGGGCGGGCGGGGAGCTGTTTTTT. Amino acids: CASRAGGELFF.